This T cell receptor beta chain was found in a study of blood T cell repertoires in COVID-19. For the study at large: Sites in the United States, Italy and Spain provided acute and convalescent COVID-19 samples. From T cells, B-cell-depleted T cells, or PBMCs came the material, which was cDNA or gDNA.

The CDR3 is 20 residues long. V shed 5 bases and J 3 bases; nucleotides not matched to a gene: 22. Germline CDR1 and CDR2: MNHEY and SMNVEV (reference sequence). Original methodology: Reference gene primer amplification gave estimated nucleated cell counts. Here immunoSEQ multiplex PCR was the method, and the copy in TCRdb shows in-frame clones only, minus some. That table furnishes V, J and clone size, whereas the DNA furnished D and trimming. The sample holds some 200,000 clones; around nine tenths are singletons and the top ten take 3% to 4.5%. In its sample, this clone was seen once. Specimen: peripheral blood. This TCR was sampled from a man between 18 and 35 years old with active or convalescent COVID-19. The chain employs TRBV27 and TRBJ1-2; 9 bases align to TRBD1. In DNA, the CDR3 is TGTGCCAGCAGTCCCCGGGGTTATCTAATCCGGGACAGGGAAGACTATGGCTACACCTTC. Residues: CASSPRGYLIRDREDYGYTF.